The 13 T cell receptor beta chains reported below all come from one sample, sequenced in a study of T cell clones after liver transplantation. Measured with immunoSEQ multiplex PCR; TCRdb has only the in-frame clones, and not every one. Of roughly 120,000 clones listed, 90% are singletons. Sequences were derived from CD4+ T cells from blood, sampled 12 months after liver transplant. Receptors originate from a human patient who received a liver transplant. The graft donor may have given rise to some T cells.

CDR3 region: CASSLTGNTDTQYF. The CDR3 region has the DNA TGCGCCAGCAGCTTGACAGGGAACACAGATACGCAGTATTTT. This chain connects TRBV5-1 to TRBJ2-3; D perhaps matches TRBD1 (6 bases). Looked up from germline, CDR1 is SGHRS and CDR2 is YFSETQ. The CDR3 is 14 residues long. V was clipped by 1 base and J by 2 bases, with 8 bases between them.

CDR3 coding DNA: TGCAGCGTTGTAGGGGAGGATGGCTACACCTTC. It codes for CSVVGEDGYTF. The rearrangement uses TRBV29-1 and TRBJ1-2, with a weak D call TRBD1 (5 bases). Germline CDR1 SQVTM, CDR2 ANQGSEA. V was clipped by 4 bases and J by 6 bases, with 9 bases between them. CDR3 length: 11 amino acids.

This rearrangement joins TRBV27 to TRBJ2-1; 7 bases align to TRBD1. After removal of 7 bases from V and 5 bases from J, the junction contained 5 bases not matched to a gene. The CDR3 has 13 residues. The germline CDR1 and CDR2 sequences are MNHEY and SMNVEV (reference sequence). CDR3 nucleotide sequence: TGTGCCAGCACGACAGGGCCCCACAATGAGCAGTTCTTC. Its protein product is CASTTGPHNEQFF.

The rearrangement links TRBV5-4 to TRBJ2-3; 7 nucleotides match TRBD1. Per germline, CDR1 SGHNT and CDR2 YYREEE (reference sequence). This CDR3 is built from 15 residues. V gave up 5 bases and J gave up 4 bases; unmatched junction bases: 10. Here the CDR3 reads CASRADRVGADTQYF. The DNA for the CDR3 is TGTGCCAGCAGAGCAGACAGGGTGGGAGCAGATACGCAGTATTTT.

V and J are TRBV10-1 and TRBJ1-3; D is uncertain. The germline V and J ends were trimmed by 2 bases and 14 bases, with 13 bases remaining between them. The CDR3 contains 12 residues. In germline, CDR1 is WNHNN, CDR2 SYGVQD (reference sequence). DNA for the CDR3: TGCGCCAGCAGTGAGGCCGAATCCCCATTATATTTT. As protein: CASSEAESPLYF.

This chain joins TRBV6-5 and TRBJ1-6; 7 nucleotides line up with TRBD1. CDR1 MNHEY and CDR2 SVGAGI come from the germline V gene. The V segment lost 5 bases and the J segment 7 bases; nucleotides outside the gene matches: 5. CDR3 length: 14 amino acids. CDR3 sequence reads: CASSPGQTNSPLHF. In DNA form, the CDR3 reads TGTGCCAGCAGTCCGGGACAGACAAATTCACCCCTCCACTTT.

CDR3 bases: TGTGCCAGTAGCCAACAGGGGACGGTAGGCTACACCTTC. Encoded protein: CASSQQGTVGYTF. The rearrangement uses TRBV19 and TRBJ1-2; 7 nucleotides match TRBD1. Looked up from germline, CDR1 is LNHDA and CDR2 is SQIVND (reference sequence). J was trimmed by 8 bases and V by 6 bases; bases with no gene match: 9. This CDR3 comprises 13 residues.

The table lists this clone with a count of one. V is TRBV28 and J is TRBJ2-7, with a possible D match to TRBD2 (6 bases). Germline V lookup: CDR1 MDHEN, CDR2 SYDVKM. This CDR3 has 14 residues. Trimming removed 7 bases at V and 0 bases at J, with 13 bases between. This CDR3 reads CASTRAGSSYEQYF. CDR3 DNA sequence: TGTGCCAGCACCAGGGCGGGGAGCTCCTACGAGCAGTACTTC. The variable domain in full, completed from reference TRBV28 and TRBJ2-7, reads DVKVTQSSRYLVKRTGEKVFLECVQDMDHENMFWYRQDPGLGLRLIYFSYDVKMKEKGDIPEGYSVSREKKERFSLILESASTNQTSMYLCASTRAGSSYEQYFGPGTRLTVT.

The chain combines TRBV28 with TRBJ1-5; 8 bases agree with TRBD1. Germline assignment: CDR1 MDHEN and CDR2 SYDVKM. V trimming: 2 bases; J trimming: 3 bases; junction bases outside the gene matches: 3. The CDR3 is 15 residues long. The CDR3 DNA reads TGTGCCAGCAGTTTAACGGGACAGGCCAATCAGCCCCAGCATTTT. Encoded protein: CASSLTGQANQPQHF.

The sample holds a few counts of this clone. The genes are TRBV2 and TRBJ2-2, with 7 bases identical to TRBD2. Looked up from germline, CDR1 is SNHLY and CDR2 is FYNNEI. CDR3 length: 15 amino acids. The V segment lost 3 bases and the J segment 3 bases; nucleotides outside the gene matches: 4. The CDR3 reads CASSEGGAHTGELFF. For the CDR3, the DNA is TGTGCCAGCAGTGAGGGAGGGGCCCACACCGGGGAGCTGTTTTTT.

The chain combines TRBV9 with TRBJ2-7, with TRBD2 identical over 8 bases. V lost 2 bases, J lost 3 bases, and 4 bases stayed unmatched. This CDR3 is 14 amino acids long. Germline V gene lookup returns CDR1 SGDLS and CDR2 YYNGEE. The CDR3 nucleotides read TGTGCCAGCAGCGTCGCGACTAGCGACTACGAGCAGTACTTC. It encodes CASSVATSDYEQYF. Based on the CDR3 plus reference TRBV9 and TRBJ2-7, the full variable domain is DSGVTQTPKHLITATGQRVTLRCSPRSGDLSVYWYQQSLDQGLQFLIQYYNGEERAKGNILERFSAQQFPDLHSELNLSSLELGDSALYFCASSVATSDYEQYFGPGTRLTVT.

V is TRBV4-1 and J is TRBJ2-4, with D hard to call. Per the germline V gene, CDR1 is MGHRA and CDR2 is YSYEKL. The CDR3 has 12 residues. V was pared by 0 bases and J by 8 bases, with 5 bases between. The CDR3 sequence: CASSQDWDIQYF. The CDR3 nucleotides are TGCGCCAGCAGCCAAGACTGGGACATTCAGTACTTC.

The genes are TRBV5-1 and TRBJ2-5; unclear D gene. The J call could be wrong; TRBJ2-7 is a better fit for the DNA end. This CDR3 region has 13 residues. The germline CDR1 and CDR2 sequences are SGHRS and YFSETQ. DNA of the CDR3: TGCGCCAGCAGCTCGGAACGGACCTACGAGCAGTACTTC. Encoded protein: CASSSERTYEQYF.